A single sample is the source of the 21 T cell receptor beta chains below, sequenced in a study of blood T cells in healthy people across ages. Sample-barcoded 5' priming and a J-beta primer mix drove a second PCR of about 6 to 11 cycles. MiXCR, applied by TCRdb to the 5' RACE reads, yields one record per CDR3 protein. The data contain about 680,000 distinct CDR3 sequences, 45% to 50% of them singletons. Material: blood. These receptors were collected from an older woman in good health.

This chain links TRBV20-1 with TRBJ2-5; D call uncertain. In germline, CDR1 is DFQATT, CDR2 SNEGSKA (reference sequence). V lost 0 bases and J 7 bases, leaving 21 bases between the germline ends. The CDR3 loop spans 16 amino acids. CDR3: CSARDREWSLAWTQYF. The CDR3 DNA reads TGCAGTGCTAGAGATCGTGAGTGGTCGCTGGCGTGGACCCAGTACTTC.

V is TRBV7-2 and J is TRBJ2-1, with 7 bases that match TRBD1. The germline V gene has CDR1 SGHTA and CDR2 FQGNSA. Trimming removed 5 bases from V and 6 bases from J; junction bases left unmatched: 7. The CDR3 runs to 14 residues. In DNA, the CDR3 is TGTGCCAGCAGCCTTGACAGGGATCCCAATGAGCAGTTCTTC. Residues: CASSLDRDPNEQFF.

The table lists this clonotype with a few counts. This sequence joins TRBV7-2 and TRBJ2-4; 7 nucleotides match TRBD2. The germline V gene has CDR1 SGHTA and CDR2 FQGNSA. Losses at the gene ends were 6 bases for V and 13 bases for J; bases not matched to a gene: 15. CDR3 length equals 14 residues. CDR3 in DNA: TGTGCCAGCAGGATGGGACTATCGGCTACAGAGCAGTACTTC. Its translation is CASRMGLSATEQYF.

A few counts support this clonotype. The chain is built from TRBV20-1 and TRBJ1-1, with D uncertain. The V and J ends lost 3 bases and 1 base respectively, with 6 bases between them. Germline V lookup: CDR1 DFQATT, CDR2 SNEGSKA (reference sequence). The CDR3 has 12 amino acids. Here the CDR3 reads CSASRENTEAFF. Here the CDR3 DNA reads TGCAGTGCTAGTCGTGAGAACACTGAAGCTTTCTTT.

This clonotype occurred a few times. The chain uses TRBV7-2 and TRBJ2-7; perhaps TRBD2 as D (6 bases). Germline lookup yields CDR1 SGHTA and CDR2 FQGNSA. This CDR3 is built from 19 residues. Trimming left V 4 bases short and J 2 bases short, with 27 bases between. The CDR3 region is CASSWGRFIRDSSPYEQYF. For the CDR3, the DNA is TGTGCCAGCAGCTGGGGAAGGTTCATCCGGGACTCCAGTCCCTACGAGCAGTACTTC.

This clonotype was detected only a few times. This rearrangement joins TRBV7-2 to TRBJ1-1; the D is unclear. Germline CDR1 reads SGHTA; CDR2 reads FQGNSA. This CDR3 contains 14 residues. With 0 bases removed from V and 1 base from J, the gap between germline ends came to 6 bases. The CDR3 region is CASSLAAQNTEAFF. CDR3 nucleotides: TGTGCCAGCAGCTTAGCGGCTCAGAACACTGAAGCTTTCTTT.

This clonotype showed up just a few times. This sequence joins TRBV5-6 and TRBJ2-7, with D perhaps given as TRBD1 or TRBD2 (5 bases each). The V gene lost 2 bases and the J gene lost 0 bases, with 9 bases spanning the gap. This CDR3 spans 14 amino acids. The germline V gene encodes CDR1 SGHDT and CDR2 YYEEEE. The CDR3 coding sequence is TGTGCCAGCAGCTTAGGGGAGAGCTCCTACGAGCAGTACTTC. It yields the protein CASSLGESSYEQYF. The entire variable domain, with the rest obtained from reference TRBV5-6 and TRBJ2-7, is as follows: DAGVTQSPTHLIKTRGQQVTLRCSPKSGHDTVSWYQQALGQGPQFIFQYYEEEERQRGNFPDRFSGHQFPNYSSELNVNALLLGDSALYLCASSLGESSYEQYFGPGTRLTVT.

This clonotype was detected a few times. Possible read error: a much larger clone is one base away. The chain is built from TRBV12-3 or TRBV12-4 and TRBJ2-1; no clear D gene. Trimming took 5 bases from V and 5 from J, leaving 10 bases between them. This CDR3 is 13 amino acids long. This CDR3 reads CASSGVVNNEQFF. CDR3 DNA: TGTGCCAGCAGTGGAGTTGTGAACAATGAGCAGTTCTTC.

The chain joins TRBV20-1 to TRBJ2-7, with a possible D match to TRBD2 (5 bases). CDR1 and CDR2 from the germline V gene are DFQATT and SNEGSKA (reference sequence). The V gene lost 1 base and the J gene lost 1 base, with 8 bases spanning the gap. This CDR3 spans 13 amino acids. CDR3 sequence (DNA): TGCAGTGCTAGAGGGAGACTATCCTACGAGCAGTACTTC. It specifies CSARGRLSYEQYF.

The genes are TRBV6-2 or TRBV6-3 and TRBJ2-2; no clear D. The germline gives CDR1 MNHEY, CDR2 SVGEGT. There are 17 residues in the CDR3. V dropped 1 base and J dropped 2 bases, with 14 bases sitting between them. The CDR3 protein is CASSYLFDGPNTGELFF. DNA of the CDR3: TGTGCCAGCAGTTACTTGTTTGACGGACCTAACACCGGGGAGCTGTTTTTT.

The chain links TRBV9 to TRBJ2-1, with 7 bases aligning to TRBD2. Germline CDR1 is SGDLS and CDR2 is YYNGEE. CDR3 length equals 15 residues. Losses at the gene ends were 0 bases for V and 4 bases for J; bases not matched to a gene: 4. The CDR3 spells CASSVVAGVYNEQFF. CDR3 nucleotides: TGTGCCAGCAGCGTAGTTGCGGGAGTGTACAATGAGCAGTTCTTC.

This sequence joins TRBV4-2 and TRBJ1-5; 7 bases are shared with TRBD1. With 2 bases clipped from V and 6 bases from J, the junction kept 10 bases outside the gene matches. From germline, CDR1 is LGHNA and CDR2 YNFKEQ. The length of the CDR3 is 16 residues. CDR3 sequence reads: CASSQPDRAVLQPQHF. Written as DNA, the CDR3 is TGTGCCAGCAGCCAACCCGACAGGGCGGTTCTTCAGCCCCAGCATTTT.

This clonotype was detected ten times or more. This chain joins TRBV4-2 and TRBJ1-2, with D perhaps TRBD1 (5 bases). V lost 4 bases and J 8 bases, leaving 20 bases between the germline ends. This CDR3 is 15 amino acids long. CDR1 is LGHNA and CDR2 is YNFKEQ in the germline V gene. CDR3 region: CASSRGPEGRSGYTF. The CDR3 DNA is TGTGCCAGCAGCCGAGGACCGGAGGGGCGAAGCGGCTACACCTTC.

This chain connects TRBV6-2 or TRBV6-3 to TRBJ2-7; 7 bases align to TRBD1. CDR3 length equals 16 residues. J was trimmed by 7 bases and V by 0 bases; bases with no gene match: 12. Germline-derived CDR1 and CDR2 are MNHEY and SVGEGT. The CDR3 reads CASSYSPGQTYNEQYF. CDR3 bases: TGTGCCAGCAGTTACTCTCCGGGACAGACATACAATGAGCAGTACTTC.

The chain is built from TRBV7-2 and TRBJ2-1; the D call may be TRBD1 or TRBD2 (5 bases each). Germline-derived CDR1 and CDR2 are SGHTA and FQGNSA. The CDR3 has 16 residues. V was cut by 5 bases and J by 0 bases, with 14 bases left in between. The CDR3 region is CASSQDGTRSYNEQFF. Here the CDR3 DNA reads TGTGCCAGCAGCCAGGATGGGACCCGCTCCTACAATGAGCAGTTCTTC. Complete variable domain (other parts from reference TRBV7-2 and TRBJ2-1): GAGVSQSPSNKVTEKGKDVELRCDPISGHTALYWYRQSLGQGLEFLIYFQGNSAPDKSGLPSDRFSAERTGGSVSTLTIQRTQQEDSAVYLCASSQDGTRSYNEQFFGPGTRLTVL.

This clonotype has a handful of counts. The chain is built from TRBV20-1 and TRBJ2-7; D gene unclear. V lost 6 bases to trimming and J lost 2 bases, with 14 bases between them. Per germline, CDR1 DFQATT and CDR2 SNEGSKA (reference sequence). The CDR3 sequence is 13 residues long. CDR3 sequence: CSATDRPAYEQYF. CDR3 coding DNA: TGCAGTGCAACAGACCGGCCAGCCTACGAGCAGTACTTC.

The chain combines TRBV4-3 with TRBJ1-2; D might be TRBD1 (5 bases). Germline-derived CDR1 and CDR2 are LGHNA and YSLEER. There are 15 residues in the CDR3. V lost 0 bases, J lost 4 bases, and 12 bases lay in between. The CDR3: CASSQESGVFYGYTF. DNA of the CDR3: TGCGCCAGCAGCCAAGAATCGGGGGTGTTCTATGGCTACACCTTC.

This clonotype was seen a few times. V gene TRBV12-3 or TRBV12-4 combines with J gene TRBJ1-5; D is perhaps TRBD1 (6 bases). Trimming left V 6 bases short and J 2 bases short, with 14 bases between. This CDR3 has 15 amino acids. CDR3: CASRRTERGNQPQHF. Here the CDR3 DNA reads TGTGCCAGCAGAAGGACAGAGCGTGGCAATCAGCCCCAGCATTTT.

This clonotype was seen just once. The rearrangement links TRBV12-3 or TRBV12-4 to TRBJ2-1; perhaps D is TRBD1 or TRBD2 (5 bases each). This CDR3 comprises 17 residues. V shed 3 bases and J shed 5 bases, with 20 bases lying between them. CDR3 in DNA: TGTGCCAGCAGTTTTCAGAGGGACCCGACTGTTAACAATGAGCAGTTCTTC. It codes for CASSFQRDPTVNNEQFF.

This clonotype appeared a few times. The V and J genes are TRBV4-3 and TRBJ2-5; D gene unclear. The length of the CDR3 is 14 residues. V lost 1 base, J lost 5 bases, and 11 bases lay in between. Looked up from germline, CDR1 is LGHNA and CDR2 is YSLEER. CDR3 in DNA: TGCGCCAGCAGCCAAGTGGGCGGCAGGGAGACCCAGTACTTC. This gives the protein CASSQVGGRETQYF.

The chain employs TRBV12-3 or TRBV12-4 and TRBJ2-5, with 10 bases matching TRBD2. With 2 bases clipped from V and 7 bases from J, the junction kept 7 bases outside the gene matches. The CDR3 spans 15 residues. The CDR3 DNA is TGTGCCAGCAGTTTAAATCAGCGGGAGGGCGGGACCCAGTACTTC. The encoded protein is CASSLNQREGGTQYF.